Listed below are T cell receptor beta chains from one sample, sequenced in a study of Ad26.COV2.S vaccination and SARS-CoV-2 variants. The assay was immunoSEQ multiplex PCR, and TCRdb's table has in-frame clones only and misses some. The profile covers about 410,000 clones, with around nine tenths appearing a single time and under 4% taken by the ten largest. The starting material was peripheral blood, obtained in a trial of Ad26.COV2.S vaccine versus placebo. Source of these receptors: a person between 18 and 65 years old who received the Ad26.COV2.S COVID-19 vaccine or a placebo. CDR3s include the opening cysteine and the closing phenylalanine or tryptophan. Each record gives: V gene, J gene, clone size, D gene, CDR3 DNA, CDR3 protein. A D gene is named only where the DNA matches it firmly. A clone size is listed for some rows: how often the clone was seen (once, few, many), or a class if it is expanded.

TRBV3-1/TRBV3-2	TRBJ1-3	.	.	TGTGCCAGCAGCCAAGCCCTCAGCTACCTCTCTGGAAACACCATATATTTT	CASSQALSYLSGNTIYF
TRBV7-2	TRBJ2-7	.	TRBD1	TGTGCCAGCAGCTCCGGGACAGGGGTAGGGTACGAGCAGTACTTC	CASSSGTGVGYEQYF
TRBV7-2	TRBJ2-3	.	.	TGTGCCAGCAGTTCAGGGGTTAAGCCGACAGATACGCAGTATTTT	CASSSGVKPTDTQYF
TRBV11-2	TRBJ2-3	.	TRBD1	TGTGCCAGCAGCTTAGGGGCCGATGACAGGGGAGTGAATCGGTATTTT	CASSLGADDRGVNRYF
TRBV7-9	TRBJ2-2	.	.	TGTGCCAGCAGCTTCCCCTCGGGGGAGGTATACACCGGGGAGCTGTTTTTT	CASSFPSGEVYTGELFF
TRBV2	TRBJ2-3	.	TRBD2	TGTGCCAGCAGTGCTGCGGGGGGACCAGATACGCAGTATTTT	CASSAAGGPDTQYF
TRBV11-2	TRBJ1-4	few	.	TGTGCCAGCAGCCCCCGGGGATCGTTGAGGATGAATAATGAAAAACTGTTTTTT	CASSPRGSLRMNNEKLFF
TRBV5-1	TRBJ2-7	.	.	TGCGCCAGCAGCTTAGGGGGGAAGTTCAACGAGCAGTACTTC	CASSLGGKFNEQYF
TRBV11-3	TRBJ2-2	.	.	TGTGCCAGCAGCTCCCACACCGGGGAGCTGTTTTTT	CASSSHTGELFF
TRBV4-1	TRBJ1-1	.	.	TGCGCCAGCAGCCCCCTTGTCTGGGTGGCTGAAGCTTTCTTT	CASSPLVWVAEAFF
TRBV14	TRBJ1-2	.	.	TGTGCCAGCAGCCAAGTACAACAGGTGTGGGGCTACACCTTC	CASSQVQQVWGYTF
TRBV28	TRBJ2-3	.	TRBD1	TGTGCCAGCAGCCTTCCCGTCAGGGGGTCGTCAGATACGCAGTATTTT	CASSLPVRGSSDTQYF
TRBV4-3	TRBJ2-1	.	.	TGCGCCAGCAGCCAAGGAACAAACGCGGCTAGCCGAGTCTTC	CASSQGTNAASRVF
TRBV6-5	TRBJ2-7	.	.	TGTGCCAGCAGTTACTCGAACGCGGCCGGCGAGCAGTACTTC	CASSYSNAAGEQYF
TRBV2	TRBJ1-6	.	TRBD1	TGTGCCAGCAGCTTTGGGACAGTGGCCTCACCCCTCCACTTT	CASSFGTVASPLHF
TRBV5-4	TRBJ2-7	.	.	TGTGCCAGCAGCCTCAACCTAGATGTCATCTACGAGCAGTACTTC	CASSLNLDVIYEQYF
TRBV7-9	TRBJ1-5	.	TRBD1	TGTGCCAGCAGCCCGACAGGGTACAATCAGCCCCAGCATTTT	CASSPTGYNQPQHF
TRBV19	TRBJ1-1	.	TRBD1	TGTGCCAGTAGTATGGGACAGGGTTACACTGAAGCTTTCTTT	CASSMGQGYTEAFF
TRBV7-8	TRBJ2-2	.	.	TGTGCCAGCAGCCTTAGGACTAATGCGAACACCGGGGAGCTGTTTTTT	CASSLRTNANTGELFF
TRBV19	TRBJ1-2	.	.	TGTGCCAGTAGGAGAAACGGGGCGGCAGGGAGGGGTTTTGGCTACACCTTC	CASRRNGAAGRGFGYTF
TRBV7-2	TRBJ1-1	.	.	TGTGCCAGCAGCACCACCCAGAGGTCCGTGAACACTGAAGCTTTCTTT	CASSTTQRSVNTEAFF
TRBV6-6	TRBJ1-3	.	.	TGTGCCAGCAGTTACGGGGGGCAGTCTGGAAACACCATATATTTT	CASSYGGQSGNTIYF
TRBV27	TRBJ1-6	.	.	TGTGCCAGCAGTCCCGCGCCCCCGAGCTCCTATAATTCACCCCTCCACTTT	CASSPAPPSSYNSPLHF
TRBV5-1	TRBJ1-4	.	.	TGCGCCAGCAGCTTCCAGGGGAGGGGGGAAAATGAAAAACTGTTTTTT	CASSFQGRGENEKLFF
TRBV6-5	TRBJ2-4	.	.	TGTGCCAGCAGTTACTCTTCCCATGAGGAAAACATTCAGTACTTC	CASSYSSHEENIQYF
TRBV19	TRBJ2-7	.	TRBD2	TGTGCCAGTAGTAACACGGGACTAGCGGGGTACGAGCAGTACTTC	CASSNTGLAGYEQYF
TRBV5-1	TRBJ2-7	.	.	TGCGCCAGCAGCTTGGCCGGGGAACAGGGGAGGTCCTACGAGCAGTACTTC	CASSLAGEQGRSYEQYF
TRBV6-2/TRBV6-3	TRBJ2-1	.	TRBD2	TGTGCCAGCAGTTACGGTCTAGCGGGGGGGCCTGGTGAGCAGTTCTTC	CASSYGLAGGPGEQFF
TRBV18	TRBJ2-2	.	.	TGTGCCAGCTCACCCCGCGAGCAGGGCGCCACCGGGGAGCTGTTTTTT	CASSPREQGATGELFF
TRBV10-2	TRBJ2-1	.	TRBD2	TGCGCCAGCAGTGAGTCCCCTAGCGGGAATGAGCAGTTCTTC	CASSESPSGNEQFF
TRBV13	TRBJ1-1	.	.	TGTGCCAGCAGCTTGGAGACAGGTGTGAACACTGAAGCTTTCTTT	CASSLETGVNTEAFF
TRBV6-5	TRBJ1-3	.	TRBD1	TGTGCCAGCGGCACAGGGGGGGGAAACACCATATATTTT	CASGTGGGNTIYF
TRBV29-1	TRBJ2-2	.	.	TGCAGCGTTGAAGAAAACGGGGAGCTGTTTTTT	CSVEENGELFF
TRBV5-1	TRBJ2-2	.	.	TGCGCCAGCAGCTTGATGGGGGATCCTGACGGGGAGCTGTTTTTT	CASSLMGDPDGELFF
TRBV18	TRBJ1-5	.	.	TGTGCCAGCTCACCCGTTGGGCAGGGCTATCAGCCCCAGCATTTT	CASSPVGQGYQPQHF
TRBV18	TRBJ1-4	.	TRBD1	TGTGCCACGCTCAGGGGGCGAGACGAAAAACTGTTTTTT	CATLRGRDEKLFF
TRBV9	TRBJ2-1	.	TRBD1	TGTGCCAGCAGCGTAGGGACAGGGGGCAAAAGGGAGCAGTTCTTC	CASSVGTGGKREQFF
TRBV3-1/TRBV3-2	TRBJ2-2	.	.	TGTGCCAGCAGCCAAGGAACGAACACCGGGGAGCTGTTTTTT	CASSQGTNTGELFF
TRBV5-1	TRBJ2-1	.	.	TGCGCCAGCAGCCCCGGACGCAACAATGAGCAGTTCTTC	CASSPGRNNEQFF
TRBV6-5	TRBJ2-1	.	.	TGTGCCAGCGCGCTTACGAGTCCCCGCAATGAGCAGTTCTTC	CASALTSPRNEQFF
TRBV18	TRBJ1-4	.	TRBD1	TGTGCCAGCTCACCCGGGACAGAGGTGGAGAAACTGTTTTTT	CASSPGTEVEKLFF
TRBV5-1	TRBJ1-1	.	.	TGCGCCAGCAGCGTGCAGCCTATGAACACTGAAGCTTTCTTT	CASSVQPMNTEAFF
TRBV5-4	TRBJ1-6	.	.	TGTGCCAGCAGCTTGGGGGACACCCTCCACTTT	CASSLGDTLHF
TRBV18	TRBJ1-2	.	.	TGTGCCAGCCATAGTAGACAGTTCTATGGCTACACCTTC	CASHSRQFYGYTF
TRBV2	TRBJ2-7	.	TRBD2	TGTGCCAGCAGTCGACTAGCGGGGGGGCTGGCGCAGTACTTC	CASSRLAGGLAQYF
TRBV3-1/TRBV3-2	TRBJ1-5	few	TRBD1	TGTGCCAGCAGCCAAAAACAGGGGAATCAGCCCCAGCATTTT	CASSQKQGNQPQHF
TRBV2	TRBJ2-5	.	TRBD2	TGTGCCAGCAGTGAAGTAGCGGGGGGGAGAGAGACCCAGTACTTC	CASSEVAGGRETQYF
TRBV2	TRBJ2-3	.	.	TGTGCCAGCAGTGATTTGACTAGCACAGATACGCAGTATTTT	CASSDLTSTDTQYF
TRBV19	TRBJ1-6	few	TRBD1	TGTGCCAGTAGTATAAGGACAGGGGGCGAATCACCCCTCCACTTT	CASSIRTGGESPLHF
TRBV3-1/TRBV3-2	TRBJ2-1	.	.	TGTGCCAGCAGTACACCGGGACACACCTACAATGAGCAGTTCTTC	CASSTPGHTYNEQFF
TRBV7-9	TRBJ2-7	few	TRBD2	TGTGCCAGCAGCTTAGGCCCGGGAGGGCTCTACGAGCAGTACTTC	CASSLGPGGLYEQYF
TRBV27	TRBJ2-5	.	.	TGTGCCAGCAGTGCAGGGAGGATCGAGACCCAGTACTTC	CASSAGRIETQYF
TRBV7-9	TRBJ1-2	few	.	TGTGCCAGCAGCTTAGAGGCTGGTGGCTACACCTTC	CASSLEAGGYTF
TRBV19	TRBJ1-5	.	.	TGTGCCAGTAGTGATTCCGGGTACGGCAATCAGCCCCAGCATTTT	CASSDSGYGNQPQHF
TRBV15	TRBJ1-2	few	TRBD1	TGTGCCACCAGCAGGGGGGACAGAAATTATGGCTACACCTTC	CATSRGDRNYGYTF
TRBV6-6	TRBJ2-1	.	TRBD1	TGTGCCAGCAGTTTAGGACAGGGGATAAACAATGAGCAGTTCTTC	CASSLGQGINNEQFF
TRBV18	TRBJ1-1	.	TRBD1	TGTGCCAGCTCACAAGGGACAGCCACTGAAGCTTTCTTT	CASSQGTATEAFF
TRBV11-3	TRBJ2-1	.	TRBD2	TGTGCCAGCAGCCCAGTCGGGAGGGGTTCCGATGAGCAGTTCTTC	CASSPVGRGSDEQFF
TRBV24-1	TRBJ1-2	.	.	TGTGCCACCAGTGACAATGACGGGACCCGGGGCTACACCTTC	CATSDNDGTRGYTF
TRBV19	TRBJ1-6	.	.	TGTGCCAGTAGCCCGAGGGGAGGGTCTTCACCCCTCCACTTT	CASSPRGGSSPLHF